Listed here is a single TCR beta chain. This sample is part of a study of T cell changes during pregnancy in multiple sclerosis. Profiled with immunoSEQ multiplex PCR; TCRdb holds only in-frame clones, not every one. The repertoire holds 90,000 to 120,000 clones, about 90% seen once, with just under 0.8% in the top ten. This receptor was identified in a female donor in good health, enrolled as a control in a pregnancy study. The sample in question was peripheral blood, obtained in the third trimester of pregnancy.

The CDR3 region is CASSSGTGADTEAFF. The CDR3, as DNA: TGTGCCAGCAGTTCCGGGACAGGGGCGGACACTGAAGCTTTCTTT. The chain carries TRBV6-5 and TRBJ1-1, with 10 positions matching TRBD1. CDR3 length equals 15 residues. Trimming removed 4 bases from V and 3 bases from J; junction bases left unmatched: 5. The germline gives CDR1 MNHEY, CDR2 SVGAGI.